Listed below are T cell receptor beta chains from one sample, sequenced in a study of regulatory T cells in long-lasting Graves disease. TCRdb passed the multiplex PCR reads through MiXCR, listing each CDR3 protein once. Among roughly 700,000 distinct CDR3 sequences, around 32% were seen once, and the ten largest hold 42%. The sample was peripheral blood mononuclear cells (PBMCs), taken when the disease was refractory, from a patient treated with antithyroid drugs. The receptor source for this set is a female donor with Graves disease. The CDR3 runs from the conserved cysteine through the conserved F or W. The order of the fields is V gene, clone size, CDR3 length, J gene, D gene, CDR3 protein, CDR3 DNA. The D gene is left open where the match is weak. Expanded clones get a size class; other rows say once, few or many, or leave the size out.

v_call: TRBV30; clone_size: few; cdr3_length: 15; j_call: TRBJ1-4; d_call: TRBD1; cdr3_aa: CAWSVEGQGVEKLFF; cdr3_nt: TGTGCCTGGAGTGTCGAGGGACAGGGGGTTGAAAAACTGTTTTTT
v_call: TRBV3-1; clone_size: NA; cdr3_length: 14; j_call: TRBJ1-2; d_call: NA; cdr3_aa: CASSHRGRGYGYTF; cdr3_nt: TGTGCCAGCAGCCATAGAGGACGTGGCTATGGCTACACCTTC
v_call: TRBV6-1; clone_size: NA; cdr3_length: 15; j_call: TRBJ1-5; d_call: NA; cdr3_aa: CASGRDGEFNQPQHF; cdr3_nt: TGTGCCAGCGGAAGGGACGGCGAATTCAATCAGCCCCAGCATTTT
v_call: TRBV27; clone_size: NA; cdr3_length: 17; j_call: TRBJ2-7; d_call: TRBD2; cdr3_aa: CASSLGLAGVAGYEQYF; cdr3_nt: TGTGCCAGCAGTCTGGGACTAGCGGGAGTTGCGGGCTACGAGCAGTACTTC
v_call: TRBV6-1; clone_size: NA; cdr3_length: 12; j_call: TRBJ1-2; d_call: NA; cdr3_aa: CASYTRGWGYTF; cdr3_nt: TGTGCCAGCTACACCAGGGGTTGGGGCTACACCTTC
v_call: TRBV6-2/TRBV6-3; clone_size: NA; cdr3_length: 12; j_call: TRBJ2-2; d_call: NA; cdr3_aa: CASSRLHGELFF; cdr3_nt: TGTGCCAGCAGTAGACTACACGGGGAGCTGTTTTTC
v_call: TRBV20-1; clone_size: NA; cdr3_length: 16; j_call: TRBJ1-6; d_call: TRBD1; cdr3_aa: CSASWDRGPYNSPLHF; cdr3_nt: TGCAGTGCTAGCTGGGACAGGGGACCCTATAATTCACCCCTCCACTTT
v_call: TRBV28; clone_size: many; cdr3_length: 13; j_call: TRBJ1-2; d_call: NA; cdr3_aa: CASSRLRGYGYTF; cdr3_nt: TGTGCCAGCAGTAGACTGAGGGGTTATGGCTACACCTTC
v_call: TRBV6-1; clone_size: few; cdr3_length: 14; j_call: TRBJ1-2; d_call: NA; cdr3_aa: CASTPGRINYGYTF; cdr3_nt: TGTGCCAGCACCCCGGGACGGATTAACTATGGCTACACCTTC
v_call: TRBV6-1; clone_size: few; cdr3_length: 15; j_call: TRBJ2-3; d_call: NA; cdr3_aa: CASSVGTRERDTQYF; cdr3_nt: TGTGCCAGCAGTGTAGGCACGAGGGAACGCGATACGCAGTATTTT
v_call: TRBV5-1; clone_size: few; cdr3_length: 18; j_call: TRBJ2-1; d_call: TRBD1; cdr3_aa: CASSSQPGTGLTYNEQFF; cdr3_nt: TGCGCCAGCAGCTCCCAACCCGGGACAGGTTTAACCTACAATGAGCAGTTCTTC
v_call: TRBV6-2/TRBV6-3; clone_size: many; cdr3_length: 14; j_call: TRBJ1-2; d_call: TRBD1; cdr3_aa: CASSVGQGDYGYTF; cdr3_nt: TGTGCCAGCAGCGTGGGACAGGGGGACTATGGCTACACCTTC
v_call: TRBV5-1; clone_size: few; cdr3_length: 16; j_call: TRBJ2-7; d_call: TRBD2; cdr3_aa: CASSSLSGRALSEQYF; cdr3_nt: TGCGCCAGCAGCTCCCTTAGCGGGAGGGCCCTCTCCGAGCAGTACTTC
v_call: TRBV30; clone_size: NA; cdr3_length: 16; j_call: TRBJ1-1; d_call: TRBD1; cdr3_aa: CAWSVAPPGQGAVVSF; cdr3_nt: TGTGCCTGGAGTGTAGCCCCTCCCGGACAGGGCGCCGTGGTTTCTTTT
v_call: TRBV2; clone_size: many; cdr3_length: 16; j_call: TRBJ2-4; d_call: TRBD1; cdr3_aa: CASSPEGTGYVNIQYF; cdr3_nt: TGTGCCAGCAGTCCTGAGGGGACAGGCTACGTGAACATTCAGTACTTC
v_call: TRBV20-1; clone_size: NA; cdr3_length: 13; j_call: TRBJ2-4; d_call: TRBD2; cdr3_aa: CAALGLAENIQYF; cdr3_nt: TGCGCCGCCTTGGGACTAGCGGAAAACATTCAGTACTTC
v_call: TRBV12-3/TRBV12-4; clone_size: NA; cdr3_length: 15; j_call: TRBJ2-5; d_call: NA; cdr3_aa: CASSLSVAAQETQYF; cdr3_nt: TGTGCCAGCAGTTTGAGTGTCGCGGCCCAAGAGACCCAGTACTTC
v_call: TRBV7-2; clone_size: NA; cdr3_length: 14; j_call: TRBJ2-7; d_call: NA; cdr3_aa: CASSLVSGLNEQYF; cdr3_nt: TGTGCCAGCAGCTTAGTTTCAGGACTCAACGAGCAGTACTTC
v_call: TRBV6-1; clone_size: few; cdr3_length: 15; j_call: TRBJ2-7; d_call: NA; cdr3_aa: CASSTIRGRSYEQYF; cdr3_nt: TGTGCCAGCAGTACGATCCGTGGGCGTTCCTACGAGCAGTACTTC
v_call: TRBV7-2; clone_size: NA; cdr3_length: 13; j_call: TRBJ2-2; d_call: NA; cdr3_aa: CASSLTGLGELFF; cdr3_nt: TGTGCCAGCAGCTTAACAGGGCTCGGGGAGCTGTTTTTT
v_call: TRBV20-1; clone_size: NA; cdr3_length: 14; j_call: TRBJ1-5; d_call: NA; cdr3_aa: CSARDLRGDQPQHF; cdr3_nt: TGCAGTGCTAGAGATCTGCGCGGGGATCAGCCCCAGCATTTT
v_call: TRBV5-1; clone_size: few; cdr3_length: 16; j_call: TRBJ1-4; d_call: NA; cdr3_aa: CASSLEPTARNEKLFF; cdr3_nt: TGCGCCAGCAGCTTGGAACCGACAGCGAGGAATGAAAAACTGTTTTTT
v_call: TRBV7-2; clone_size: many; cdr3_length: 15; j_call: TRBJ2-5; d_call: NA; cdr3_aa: CASSRGSLRGKTQYF; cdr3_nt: TGTGCCAGCAGCCGAGGGTCCCTTCGGGGAAAGACCCAGTACTTC
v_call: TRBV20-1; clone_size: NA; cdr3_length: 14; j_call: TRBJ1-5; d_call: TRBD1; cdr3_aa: CSARIGTENQPQHF; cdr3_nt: TGCAGTGCTAGAATCGGGACAGAGAATCAGCCCCAGCATTTT
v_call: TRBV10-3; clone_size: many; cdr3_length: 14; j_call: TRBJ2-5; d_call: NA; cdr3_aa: CAISDERYQETQYF; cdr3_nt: TGTGCCATCAGTGACGAGCGGTACCAAGAGACCCAGTACTTC
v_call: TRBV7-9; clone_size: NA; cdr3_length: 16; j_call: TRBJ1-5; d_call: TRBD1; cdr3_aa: CASSLTGQGNDQPQHF; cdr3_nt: TGTGCCAGCAGCTTGACCGGACAGGGAAATGATCAGCCCCAGCATTTT
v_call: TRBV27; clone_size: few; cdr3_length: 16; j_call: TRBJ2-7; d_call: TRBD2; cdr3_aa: CASSTSGTSGGWLQYF; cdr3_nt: TGTGCCAGCAGTACTTCCGGGACTAGCGGGGGATGGCTGCAGTACTTC
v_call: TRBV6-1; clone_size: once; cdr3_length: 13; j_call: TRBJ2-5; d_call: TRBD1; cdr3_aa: CASTLTGGETQYF; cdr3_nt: TGTGCCAGCACCTTAACAGGGGGAGAGACCCAGTACTTC
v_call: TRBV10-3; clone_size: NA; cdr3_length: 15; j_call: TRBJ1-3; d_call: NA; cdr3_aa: CAISDPRERGDTIYF; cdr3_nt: TGTGCCATCAGTGACCCCCGGGAGCGGGGGGACACCATATATTTT
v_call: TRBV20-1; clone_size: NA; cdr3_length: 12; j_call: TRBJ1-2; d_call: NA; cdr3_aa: CSLADNQGSYTF; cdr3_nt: TGCAGTCTCGCCGACAATCAGGGAAGCTACACCTTC
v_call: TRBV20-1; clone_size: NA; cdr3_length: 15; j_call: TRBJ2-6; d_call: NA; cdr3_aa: CSARDTPSGANVLTF; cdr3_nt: TGCAGTGCTAGAGATACCCCTTCTGGGGCCAACGTCCTGACTTTC
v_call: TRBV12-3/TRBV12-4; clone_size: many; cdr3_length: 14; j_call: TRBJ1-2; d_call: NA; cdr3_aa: CASMGGRDNYGYTF; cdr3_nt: TGTGCCAGCATGGGGGGGAGGGACAACTATGGCTACACCTTC
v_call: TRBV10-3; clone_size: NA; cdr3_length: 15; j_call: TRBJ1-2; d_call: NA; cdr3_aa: CAISEPTGPNYGYTF; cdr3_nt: TGTGCCATCAGTGAGCCGACAGGACCTAACTATGGCTACACCTTC